Listed below are T cell receptor beta chains from one sample, sequenced in a study of follicular helper T cells after annual influenza vaccination. The method was immunoSEQ multiplex PCR; TCRdb's version includes in-frame clones alone and lacks a portion of them. The sample lists about 15,000 clones; under 80% were seen once. The sequenced sample was CXCR5- memory CD4+ T cells sorted from blood, obtained on the day of influenza vaccination. The receptors stem from an adult who received the influenza vaccine. Both conserved end residues are part of each CDR3. Fields, in order: J gene, V gene, CDR3 length, CDR3 protein.

J: TRBJ2-3
V: TRBV11-3
length: 15
CDR3: CASSPAGEPTDTQYF

J: TRBJ2-3
V: TRBV7-9
length: 16
CDR3: CASSLALGGLSDTQYF

J: TRBJ1-2
V: TRBV18
length: 14
CDR3: CASSPSSGPGGYTF

J: TRBJ1-3
V: TRBV9
length: 12
CDR3: CASSADLNTIYF

J: TRBJ1-5
V: TRBV6-6
length: 14
CDR3: CASSPDTFNQPQHF

J: TRBJ2-2
V: TRBV5-5
length: 15
CDR3: CASGQERGWTGELFF

J: TRBJ1-1
V: TRBV7-9
length: 12
CDR3: CASSFLSGGAFF

J: TRBJ1-5
V: TRBV5-1
length: 14
CDR3: CASSAGGINQPQHF

J: TRBJ1-1
V: TRBV7-9
length: 12
CDR3: CASSLFRTEAFF

J: TRBJ2-2
V: TRBV6-5
length: 16
CDR3: CASSYSGGPIAGELFF

J: TRBJ1-2
V: TRBV27
length: 13
CDR3: CASSLEQGRGYTF

J: TRBJ2-2
V: TRBV18
length: 15
CDR3: CASSPRDLNTGELFF

J: TRBJ2-6
V: TRBV4-2
length: 16
CDR3: CASSQDRRAGANVLTF

J: TRBJ1-3
V: TRBV7-9
length: 15
CDR3: CASSLATGGGNTIYF

J: TRBJ1-2
V: TRBV7-9
length: 12
CDR3: CASSVGVAGYTF

J: TRBJ2-1
V: TRBV9
length: 16
CDR3: CASSPRERGVKNEQFF

J: TRBJ2-2
V: TRBV5-6
length: 17
CDR3: CASSLASGVFYTGELFF

J: TRBJ2-1
V: TRBV2
length: 15
CDR3: CASRVAGLTYNEQFF

J: TRBJ2-7
V: TRBV23-1
length: 15
CDR3: CASSSHRDGCYEQYF

J: TRBJ1-6
V: TRBV7-9
length: 13
CDR3: CASSLDSGSPLHF

J: TRBJ2-7
V: TRBV5-1
length: 13
CDR3: CASSLAGYYEQYF

J: TRBJ2-1
V: TRBV11-3
length: 14
CDR3: CASSSGGPYNEQFF

J: TRBJ1-5
V: TRBV7-9
length: 14
CDR3: CASSLIGTNQPQHF

J: TRBJ1-2
V: TRBV2
length: 13
CDR3: CASSPGTDYGYTF

J: TRBJ2-5
V: TRBV6-1
length: 15
CDR3: CASSETGPGQETQYF

J: TRBJ2-5
V: TRBV7-2
length: 13
CDR3: CASSLVGGETQYF